This T cell receptor beta chain was identified during a study of shared clonotypes between healthy human individuals. The method was immunoSEQ multiplex PCR; TCRdb's version includes in-frame clones alone and lacks a portion of them. The sample carries just over 2,000,000 clones, over 85% recorded once. Findings and limits, study-wide: Shared across a few donors were around 5% of the naive CD4 clonotypes. Clonotypes shared by all four sorted-subset donors had higher generation probabilities than non-shared clonotypes.

Naive CD8 cells lacked CD45RO, underwent positive selection for CCR7 and left out terminally differentiated effector memory CD45RA+ cells. As for this clone: The target antigen is unknown.

Trimming removed 1 base from V and 7 bases from J, with 11 bases in between. The germline V gene has CDR1 LNHDA and CDR2 SQIVND (reference sequence). CDR3 length equals 15 residues. The sequenced material came from naive CD8+ T cells sorted from blood. The sequence was collected from a man aged 18 to 29 in good health. This rearrangement joins TRBV19 to TRBJ1-6; a possible D gene is TRBD1 (5 bases). The DNA of the CDR3 is TGTGCCAGTAGTATAGTAGGGACTGAAAATTCACCCCTCCACTTT. It yields the protein CASSIVGTENSPLHF.